The 24 T cell receptor beta chains given below trace back to one sample, sequenced in a study of blood T cell repertoires in COVID-19. Data came from immunoSEQ multiplex PCR; TCRdb stores just in-frame clones and leaves some out. The sample carries tens of thousands of clones, roughly 90% recorded once. Sequencing was done on a sample of peripheral blood. The origin of the receptors is a woman aged 80 or over with active or convalescent COVID-19.

The J gene is TRBJ1-2, the V gene TRBV28, with D possibly TRBD1 on 5 matching bases. Germline CDR1 and CDR2: MDHEN and SYDVKM. V was trimmed by 1 base and J by 2 bases, leaving 5 bases between them. The CDR3 runs 13 residues. Here the CDR3 reads CASSLSGNYGYTF. Written as DNA, the CDR3 is TGTGCCAGCAGTTTATCAGGGAACTATGGCTACACCTTC.

This chain connects TRBV3-1 (or the pseudogene TRBV3-2) to TRBJ2-3; 9 nucleotides match TRBD1. This CDR3 is 16 amino acids long. Germline assignment: CDR1 LGHDT and CDR2 YNNKEL (reference sequence). V was pared by 3 bases and J by 3 bases, with 7 bases of the junction left unmatched. The CDR3 here is CASSHGQGLRTDTQYF. The CDR3 nucleotides read TGTGCCAGCAGCCACGGACAGGGGCTGAGGACAGATACGCAGTATTTT.

This clone was seen only once. The chain couples TRBV7-9 to TRBJ2-2, with a weak D call TRBD1 (6 bases). Trimming stripped 5 bases from V and 6 bases from J, with 13 bases between. Germline V gene lookup returns CDR1 SEHNR and CDR2 FQNEAQ (reference sequence). The CDR3 extends over 14 amino acids. CDR3 DNA: TGTGCCAGCAGCGTGCTACAGGGAGCCGGGGAGCTGTTTTTT. Amino acids: CASSVLQGAGELFF.

The chain uses TRBV28 and TRBJ1-1; 9 nucleotides align to TRBD1. V lost 3 bases and J lost 6; bases outside the gene matches: 8. CDR3 length equals 15 residues. CDR1 and CDR2 (germline): MDHEN, SYDVKM. The CDR3 spells CASSLGQGGVPEAFF. The DNA of the CDR3 is TGTGCCAGCAGTTTGGGACAGGGTGGGGTCCCTGAAGCTTTCTTT. The entire variable domain, with the rest obtained from reference TRBV28 and TRBJ1-1, is as follows: DVKVTQSSRYLVKRTGEKVFLECVQDMDHENMFWYRQDPGLGLRLIYFSYDVKMKEKGDIPEGYSVSREKKERFSLILESASTNQTSMYLCASSLGQGGVPEAFFGQGTRLTVV.

The sample holds one count of this clone. This chain's CDR3 is CASSPGQGASTDTQYF. Here the CDR3 DNA reads TGTGCCAGCAGCCCCGGACAGGGGGCCAGCACAGATACGCAGTATTTT. The rearrangement joins TRBV7-9 to TRBJ2-3; the match to TRBD1 covers 11 bases. V dropped 5 bases and J dropped 0; count of bases not matched to a gene: 4. Germline values: CDR1 SEHNR, CDR2 FQNEAQ (reference sequence). The CDR3 totals 16 residues.

V gene TRBV30 combines with J gene TRBJ2-7, with D possibly being TRBD1 (6 bases). Germline values: CDR1 GTSNPN, CDR2 SVGIG (reference sequence). There are 14 residues in the CDR3. Trimming stripped 2 bases from V and 1 base from J, with 12 bases between. CDR3 sequence (DNA): TGTGCCTGGAGTCGGGGACACTTTTCCTACGAGCAGTACTTC. This gives the protein CAWSRGHFSYEQYF.

The chain combines TRBV28 with TRBJ2-7; 10 bases agree with TRBD1. V was clipped by 4 bases and J by 1 base; unmatched bases: 1. The CDR3 spans 14 residues. The germline CDR1 and CDR2 sequences are MDHEN and SYDVKM. Here the CDR3 DNA reads TGTGCCAGCAGTTGGACAGGGGGTTCCTACGAGCAGTACTTC. This codes for CASSWTGGSYEQYF. Filled out from reference TRBV28 and TRBJ2-7, the complete variable domain reads DVKVTQSSRYLVKRTGEKVFLECVQDMDHENMFWYRQDPGLGLRLIYFSYDVKMKEKGDIPEGYSVSREKKERFSLILESASTNQTSMYLCASSWTGGSYEQYFGPGTRLTVT.

The chain has TRBV9 and TRBJ2-3; D not certain. This CDR3 comprises 13 residues. Per germline, CDR1 SGDLS and CDR2 YYNGEE. V was trimmed by 1 base and J by 5 bases, leaving 8 bases between them. The DNA for the CDR3 is TGTGCCAGCAGCGTACAGTCGCTAGATACGCAGTATTTT. The encoded protein is CASSVQSLDTQYF.

This chain uses TRBV9 with TRBJ1-5, with no clear D. The germline V and J ends were trimmed by 3 bases and 12 bases, with 16 bases remaining between them. The CDR3 sequence is 13 residues long. The germline CDR1 and CDR2 sequences are SGDLS and YYNGEE. CDR3 bases: TGTGCCAGCAGCGCCGAGGGCAGGTCGCACCAGCATTTT. This translates into CASSAEGRSHQHF.

The chain employs TRBV7-3 and TRBJ1-2; weak D call: TRBD1 (6 bases). V was trimmed by 3 bases and J by 6 bases, leaving 11 bases between them. CDR1 SGHTA and CDR2 FQGTGA come from the germline V gene. The CDR3 covers 13 residues. CDR3 sequence reads: CASSFGRGDGYTF. CDR3 DNA sequence: TGTGCCAGCAGCTTCGGCAGGGGTGATGGCTACACCTTC.

The chain carries TRBV7-2 and TRBJ2-5, with 10 nucleotides matching TRBD2. Germline trimming cut 4 bases from V and 2 bases from J; bases unmatched to any gene: 4. Germline CDR1 reads SGHTA; CDR2 reads FQGNSA. The CDR3 covers 15 residues. The chain's CDR3 is CASSWTSGNQETQYF. The CDR3 DNA reads TGTGCCAGCAGCTGGACTAGCGGCAATCAAGAGACCCAGTACTTC.

The V gene is TRBV5-1, the J gene TRBJ2-7; D not resolved. Germline CDR1 is SGHRS and CDR2 is YFSETQ. Trimming stripped 4 bases from V and 0 bases from J, with 8 bases between. There are 13 residues in the CDR3. CDR3 region: CASSITSSYEQYF. CDR3 nucleotide sequence: TGCGCCAGCAGCATAACGAGCTCCTACGAGCAGTACTTC.

The chain has TRBV30 and TRBJ2-1; 8 bases map to TRBD2. This CDR3 has 13 residues. The V and J ends lost 6 bases and 9 bases, in that order; junction bases with no gene match: 10. The germline gives CDR1 GTSNPN, CDR2 SVGIG (reference sequence). The CDR3 DNA reads TGTGCCTGCCTACACGGGGGGGCGGGTGAGCAGTTCTTC. Amino acid sequence: CACLHGGAGEQFF.

This chain uses TRBV5-4 with TRBJ1-5; 8 nucleotides line up with TRBD1. Trimming took 0 bases from V and 7 from J; bases not matched to a gene: 6. Germline CDR1 reads SGHNT; CDR2 reads YYREEE (reference sequence). CDR3 length: 15 amino acids. This chain's CDR3 is CASSLGGDRSQPQHF. In nucleotides, the CDR3 is TGTGCCAGCAGCTTGGGAGGGGACAGGAGCCAGCCCCAGCATTTT.

This clone has more than one count but fewer than ten. This chain connects TRBV2 to TRBJ2-7, with TRBD1 matching 10 bases. Germline lookup yields CDR1 SNHLY and CDR2 FYNNEI. J lost 3 bases, V lost 4 bases, and 0 bases had no gene match. The CDR3 has 13 residues. CDR3 sequence: CASSGTGGYEQYF. CDR3 nucleotides: TGTGCCAGCAGTGGGACAGGGGGCTACGAGCAGTACTTC.

The chain links TRBV24-1 to TRBJ1-5; D is uncertain. Trimming removed 1 base from V and 5 bases from J, with 5 bases in between. CDR3 length: 13 amino acids. Germline V gene lookup returns CDR1 KGHDR and CDR2 SFDVKD. The DNA for the CDR3 is TGTGCCACCAGTGATTTTGAGGATCAGCCCCAGCATTTT. This codes for CATSDFEDQPQHF.

V is TRBV12-3 or TRBV12-4 and J is TRBJ1-1; no reliable D call. V was pared by 2 bases and J by 0 bases, with 4 bases between. This CDR3 is built from 13 residues. DNA of the CDR3: TGTGCCAGCAGTTTATCCATGAACACTGAAGCTTTCTTT. This encodes CASSLSMNTEAFF.

The chain couples TRBV5-4 to TRBJ2-7; 11 nucleotides agree with TRBD1. The CDR3 covers 16 residues. Germline V gene sequence: CDR1 SGHNT, CDR2 YYREEE (reference sequence). V shed 0 bases and J 7 bases; nucleotides not matched to a gene: 9. The CDR3 loop is CASSLGDRGNLREQYF. In DNA, the CDR3 is TGTGCCAGCAGCTTGGGGGACAGGGGGAACCTCAGAGAGCAGTACTTC. The full variable domain, completed using reference TRBV5-4 and TRBJ2-7, is ETGVTQSPTHLIKTRGQQVTLRCSSQSGHNTVSWYQQALGQGPQFIFQYYREEENGRGNFPPRFSGLQFPNYSSELNVNALELDDSALYLCASSLGDRGNLREQYFGPGTRLTVT.

The chain joins TRBV7-9 to TRBJ2-3, with D perhaps TRBD1 (7 bases). V was pared by 4 bases and J by 2 bases, with 10 bases between. CDR3 length: 14 amino acids. Per the germline V gene, CDR1 is SEHNR and CDR2 is FQNEAQ (reference sequence). The CDR3 DNA is TGTGCCAGCAGCTCAGGGGGGACCACAGATACGCAGTATTTT. Translated, it gives CASSSGGTTDTQYF.

The V gene is TRBV2, the J gene TRBJ1-2; 12 bases fit TRBD1. Trimming at V came to 6 bases and at J to 4 bases, leaving 9 bases not matched to a gene. The CDR3 loop spans 16 amino acids. Looked up from germline, CDR1 is SNHLY and CDR2 is FYNNEI. CDR3 amino acids: CASRGPGTGGAYGYTF. CDR3 in DNA: TGTGCCAGCAGGGGCCCCGGGACAGGGGGCGCCTATGGCTACACCTTC.

The rearrangement links TRBV4-3 to TRBJ2-5; TRBD1 aligns across 12 bases. This CDR3 contains 16 residues. V dropped 8 bases and J dropped 1; count of bases not matched to a gene: 8. Germline V CDR1 and CDR2: LGHNA, YSLEER. This CDR3 is CASPSWGQGAQETQYF. For the CDR3, the DNA is TGCGCCAGCCCCTCATGGGGACAGGGGGCCCAAGAGACCCAGTACTTC.

This rearrangement joins TRBV4-2 to TRBJ1-1; D unclear. V was shortened by 4 bases and J by 0 bases, with 15 bases between the two germline ends. Germline-derived CDR1 and CDR2 are LGHNA and YNFKEQ. This CDR3 comprises 16 residues. CDR3 nucleotide sequence: TGTGCCAGCAGCCCATTGGAGGCAGGCTTGAACACTGAAGCTTTCTTT. Translation: CASSPLEAGLNTEAFF.

The chain couples TRBV5-1 to TRBJ2-1; perhaps TRBD2 as D (5 bases). CDR1 SGHRS and CDR2 YFSETQ come from the germline V gene. The CDR3 runs 15 residues. V was trimmed by 1 base and J by 5 bases, leaving 13 bases between them. This chain's CDR3 is CASSLTPRGDNEQFF. The DNA of the CDR3 is TGCGCCAGCAGCTTGACCCCACGGGGAGACAATGAGCAGTTCTTC. Full variable domain (outside the CDR3, taken from reference TRBV5-1 and TRBJ2-1): KAGVTQTPRYLIKTRGQQVTLSCSPISGHRSVSWYQQTPGQGLQFLFEYFSETQRNKGNFPGRFSGRQFSNSRSEMNVSTLELGDSALYLCASSLTPRGDNEQFFGPGTRLTVL.

The chain is built from TRBV6-2 or TRBV6-3 and TRBJ1-5, with D possibly TRBD1 on 5 matching bases. Trimming shortened V by 0 bases and J by 6 bases, and 12 bases separated the two germline ends. This CDR3 contains 15 residues. CDR1 is MNHEY, CDR2 SVGEGT, per germline. CDR3 sequence reads: CASSYSAREAQPQHF. CDR3 nucleotides: TGTGCCAGCAGTTACTCAGCCAGGGAGGCTCAGCCCCAGCATTTT.